The sequence of this T cell receptor (beta chain) was determined in a study of early T cells in non-severe SARS-CoV-2 infection. Across the whole study: Chains from this unsorted whole-blood bulk RNA could not be paired. Study-wide points: Anti-spike CD8 responses were favored in VDJdb matching, and private and CD4 specificities were missed.

From germline, CDR1 is SQVTM and CDR2 ANQGSEA. The V gene lost 3 bases and the J gene lost 4 bases, with 7 bases spanning the gap. The CDR3 spans 12 residues. Individual cDNA molecules were tagged with unique molecular identifiers. Each CDR3 protein is one row after TCRdb ran MiXCR on the 5' RACE reads. The sample contains some 85,000 distinct CDR3 sequences, around 13% of which appear only once. This clonotype showed up just a few times. Its target is unknown. The origin of this receptor is an adult who was a healthcare worker with PCR-confirmed SARS-CoV-2 infection or an uninfected control (not recorded which). The chain combines TRBV29-1 with TRBJ2-1; D is uncertain. The material sequenced was whole blood. The DNA of the CDR3 is TGCAGCGTTGACCCAGGATACAATGAGCAGTTCTTC. It specifies CSVDPGYNEQFF.